Below, 18 T cell receptor beta chains from the same sample are listed, as sequenced in a study of beta chain features in type 1 diabetes. The isolated RNA, all of it, was reverse transcribed, so expressed TCRB transcripts were what got sequenced. Clones were sequenced by immunoSEQ multiplex PCR, and TCRdb holds only the in-frame ones, with some missing. The sample has hundreds of thousands of clones, about 12% seen once. Study-wide results and caveats: Type 1 diabetes patients had TCRB CDR3s that were shorter (moderately but significantly so) in all four CD4+ subsets.

Their specific antigens are unknown. Material for sequencing was naive CD4+ T cells from blood. The receptors stem from a woman in her late teens or twenties with type 1 diabetes.

This clone was counted a few times. The chain couples TRBV5-4 to TRBJ1-1; TRBD1 aligns across 11 bases. The V segment lost 3 bases and the J segment 11 bases; nucleotides outside the gene matches: 12. This CDR3 spans 15 amino acids. CDR1 is SGHNT, CDR2 YYREEE, per germline (reference sequence). The CDR3 coding sequence is TGTGCCAGCAGCTCTTCGGGACAGGGGGGACTAGGGGCTTTCTTT. Translating gives CASSSSGQGGLGAFF.

This sequence joins TRBV5-1 and TRBJ2-7, with D tentatively TRBD1 (6 bases). Germline V gives CDR1 SGHRS, CDR2 YFSETQ. Trimming pared 2 bases from V and 2 bases from J, leaving 11 bases between. This CDR3 has 14 amino acids. CDR3 sequence: CASSFGQQTYEQYF. DNA of the CDR3: TGCGCCAGCAGCTTTGGACAGCAGACCTACGAGCAGTACTTC.

This chain uses TRBV18 with TRBJ2-7; 8 bases fit TRBD2. J was trimmed by 4 bases and V by 0 bases; bases with no gene match: 8. CDR3 length equals 16 residues. CDR1 KGHSH and CDR2 LQKENI come from the germline V gene. The CDR3 spells CASSPPGLGIQYEQYF. The CDR3, as DNA: TGTGCCAGCTCACCACCGGGACTAGGAATTCAGTACGAGCAGTACTTC.

The V gene is TRBV7-8, the J gene TRBJ1-2; no reliable D call. Per germline, CDR1 SGHVS and CDR2 FQNEAQ. Trimming stripped 0 bases from V and 8 bases from J, with 19 bases between. The CDR3 is made up of 16 amino acids. The CDR3 protein is CASSLAPVRRGGGYTF. In DNA form, the CDR3 reads TGTGCCAGCAGCTTAGCGCCGGTCCGGCGGGGAGGCGGCTACACCTTC.

This clone turned up a few times. The rearrangement joins TRBV14 to TRBJ2-1; 7 positions agree with TRBD2. The ends lost 7 bases at V and 0 bases at J; junction bases unmatched: 6. Germline CDR1 and CDR2: SGHDN and FVKESK. The CDR3 is 15 residues long. The CDR3 here is CASTQGGSSYNEQFF. Here the CDR3 DNA reads TGTGCCAGCACCCAGGGAGGGAGCTCCTACAATGAGCAGTTCTTC.

The chain recombines TRBV7-2 with TRBJ2-4; D call uncertain. The CDR3 consists of 11 residues. CDR1 and CDR2 (germline): SGHTA, FQGNSA. The V gene lost 4 bases and the J gene lost 9 bases, with 7 bases spanning the gap. The CDR3: CASSYSRIQYF. CDR3 nucleotides: TGTGCCAGCAGCTACAGTCGCATTCAGTACTTC. Complete variable domain (other parts from reference TRBV7-2 and TRBJ2-4): GAGVSQSPSNKVTEKGKDVELRCDPISGHTALYWYRQSLGQGLEFLIYFQGNSAPDKSGLPSDRFSAERTGGSVSTLTIQRTQQEDSAVYLCASSYSRIQYFGAGTRLSVL.

This clone was picked up a small number of times. The CDR3 DNA reads TGTGCCAGCAGCTTCGACAGGTACACTGAAGCTTTCTTT. This sequence encodes CASSFDRYTEAFF. The rearrangement joins TRBV7-3 to TRBJ1-1; weak D call: TRBD1 (6 bases). V shed 3 bases and J shed 3 bases, with 8 bases lying between them. There are 13 residues in the CDR3. Germline loops: CDR1 SGHTA, CDR2 FQGTGA.

This clone was counted only a few times. The chain uses TRBV5-1 and TRBJ2-7; 13 nucleotides align to TRBD2. V dropped 4 bases and J dropped 9; count of bases not matched to a gene: 16. The CDR3 length is 17 residues. CDR1 and CDR2 (germline): SGHRS, YFSETQ. Here the CDR3 reads CASSLGTSGILTIRQYF. CDR3 nucleotides: TGCGCCAGCAGCCTGGGGACTAGCGGGATCCTCACGATTCGGCAGTACTTC.

The chain has TRBV5-6 and TRBJ2-7; TRBD2 aligns across 7 bases. Per the germline V gene, CDR1 is SGHDT and CDR2 is YYEEEE. CDR3 length: 11 residues. V was pared by 6 bases and J by 6 bases, with 3 bases of the junction left unmatched. CDR3 residues: CASKRGLEQYF. In nucleotides, the CDR3 is TGTGCCAGCAAGCGGGGCCTCGAGCAGTACTTC.

The genes are TRBV7-2 and TRBJ2-2; 7 nucleotides match TRBD1. V lost 5 bases, J lost 3 bases, and 6 bases stayed unmatched. The germline V gene encodes CDR1 SGHTA and CDR2 FQGNSA. The CDR3 runs to 15 residues. The CDR3 is CASSQGQWDTGELFF. The CDR3 DNA sequence: TGTGCCAGCAGCCAGGGACAGTGGGACACCGGGGAGCTGTTTTTT.

This clone was counted a few times. The chain is built from TRBV29-1 and TRBJ1-5; TRBD1 might be the D (5 bases). Germline CDR1 and CDR2: SQVTM and ANQGSEA. Trimming took 4 bases from V and 2 from J, leaving 12 bases between them. This CDR3 contains 14 residues. Here the CDR3 DNA reads TGCAGCGTTGTATTCGGGGGTGGCAATCAGCCCCAGCATTTT. It specifies CSVVFGGGNQPQHF.

The chain links TRBV30 to TRBJ2-5; maybe TRBD2 (6 bases). Germline V CDR1 and CDR2: GTSNPN, SVGIG (reference sequence). Trimming left V 7 bases short and J 7 bases short, with 22 bases between. This CDR3 comprises 14 residues. CDR3 DNA: TGTGCCTTATACCCACGACTAGTTCGTGGGACCCAGTACTTC. Amino acid sequence: CALYPRLVRGTQYF.

This clone turned up a few times. V usage is TRBV19 and J usage is TRBJ2-3; 7 nucleotides agree with TRBD2. Germline CDR1 and CDR2: LNHDA and SQIVND (reference sequence). After removal of 0 bases from V and 3 bases from J, the junction contained 0 bases not matched to a gene. CDR3 length equals 14 residues. CDR3 bases: TGTGCCAGTAGTATAGAGCGGGAGACAGATACGCAGTATTTT. Protein sequence: CASSIERETDTQYF.

The chain joins TRBV6-5 to TRBJ1-5; D is uncertain. The CDR3 has 12 amino acids. The V gene lost 2 bases and the J gene lost 9 bases, with 8 bases spanning the gap. Germline V gene data show CDR1 as MNHEY and CDR2 as SVGAGI. The CDR3 reads CASSYNEGPQHF. In DNA, the CDR3 is TGTGCCAGCAGTTACAACGAGGGGCCCCAGCATTTT.

The chain uses TRBV11-2 and TRBJ2-1, with TRBD1 matching over 7 bases. CDR3 length: 15 amino acids. Unmatched junction bases numbered 9, after V lost 4 bases and J lost 6 bases. The germline V gene has CDR1 SGHAT and CDR2 FQNNGV. The CDR3 DNA reads as TGTGCCAGCAGCTCCCAGGGGGAGTACGGCAATGAGCAGTTCTTC. Its protein is CASSSQGEYGNEQFF.

The chain uses TRBV7-2 and TRBJ2-7; D is unresolved. CDR3 length: 14 amino acids. V lost 1 base and J lost 2, with 9 bases in between. Germline CDR1 SGHTA, CDR2 FQGNSA. CDR3 loop: CASSLVSPAYEQYF. Written as DNA, the CDR3 is TGTGCCAGCAGCTTAGTTTCTCCAGCCTACGAGCAGTACTTC.

The J gene is TRBJ2-5, the V gene TRBV4-1; D call uncertain. The CDR3 spans 15 residues. V lost 1 base to trimming and J lost 3 bases, with 12 bases between them. The germline gives CDR1 MGHRA, CDR2 YSYEKL. CDR3 region: CASSQVTSREETQYF. Here the CDR3 DNA reads TGCGCCAGCAGCCAAGTTACGAGCCGGGAAGAGACCCAGTACTTC.

This chain joins TRBV19 and TRBJ2-7; TRBD2 agrees at 11 bases. Losses at the gene ends were 6 bases for V and 3 bases for J; bases not matched to a gene: 4. The CDR3 loop spans 14 amino acids. The germline CDR1 and CDR2 sequences are LNHDA and SQIVND (reference sequence). For the CDR3, the DNA is TGTGCCAGTAGGAGACTAGCGGGACACTACGAGCAGTACTTC. Protein: CASRRLAGHYEQYF. Based on the CDR3 plus reference TRBV19 and TRBJ2-7, the full variable domain is DGGITQSPKYLFRKEGQNVTLSCEQNLNHDAMYWYRQDPGQGLRLIYYSQIVNDFQKGDIAEGYSVSREKKESFPLTVTSAQKNPTAFYLCASRRLAGHYEQYFGPGTRLTVT.